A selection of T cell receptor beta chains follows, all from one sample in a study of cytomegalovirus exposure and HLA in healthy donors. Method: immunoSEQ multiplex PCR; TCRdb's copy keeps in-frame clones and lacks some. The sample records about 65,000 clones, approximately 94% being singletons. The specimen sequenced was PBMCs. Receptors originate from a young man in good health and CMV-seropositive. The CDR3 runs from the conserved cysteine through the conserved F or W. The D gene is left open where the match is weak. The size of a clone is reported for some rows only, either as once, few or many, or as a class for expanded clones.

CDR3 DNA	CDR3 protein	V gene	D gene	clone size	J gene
TGTGCCAGCAGCTCCGGGACAGGGCTCTACGAGCAGTACTTC	CASSSGTGLYEQYF	TRBV7-6	TRBD1	-	TRBJ2-7
TGTGCCCTTATCAGGGTGCCCTCCTCCTACGAGCAGTACTTC	CALIRVPSSYEQYF	TRBV6-1	-	-	TRBJ2-7
TGCGCCAGCAGCCAAGTTTCAGGGGATAGCAATCAGCCCCAGCATTTT	CASSQVSGDSNQPQHF	TRBV4-1	-	once	TRBJ1-5
TGTGCTAGTGGTTTGGACAGGGCGGATGAGCAGTTCTTC	CASGLDRADEQFF	TRBV12-5	-	once	TRBJ2-1
TGTGCCAGCAGTTTGGATAGGGGCGGCGAGCAGTACTTC	CASSLDRGGEQYF	TRBV27	-	-	TRBJ2-7
TGCGCCAGCAGCCAAGATCTTGGTAGAGGTACGGATACGCAGTATTTT	CASSQDLGRGTDTQYF	TRBV4-3	-	-	TRBJ2-3
TGTGCCAGCAGTGAGATAGCGGGAGGGAGCAATGAGCAGTTCTTC	CASSEIAGGSNEQFF	TRBV6-4	TRBD2	few	TRBJ2-1
TGCGCCAGCAGCCCGACCCGGGACAGGGGACGTTTCGAGCAGTACTTC	CASSPTRDRGRFEQYF	TRBV5-1	TRBD1	-	TRBJ2-7
TGTGCCAGCAGCCAAGCTTTAGGGGGTGATCCGAGCCAGTTCTTC	CASSQALGGDPSQFF	TRBV14	-	-	TRBJ2-1
TGTGCCAGCAGCGTAGCCGGGACAGGTTCCTACGAGCAGTACTTC	CASSVAGTGSYEQYF	TRBV5-6	TRBD1	-	TRBJ2-7
TGTGCCAGCAGCCCTTGGCCAGCGGACTATGGCTACACCTTC	CASSPWPADYGYTF	TRBV5-6	-	-	TRBJ1-2
TGTGCCAGCAGCGCGAACTCCGGACACGGCTTCGGGCAGTACTTC	CASSANSGHGFGQYF	TRBV11-2	-	-	TRBJ2-7
TGTGCCAGCAGCTTCGACAGGGTTTATCAGCCCCAGCATTTT	CASSFDRVYQPQHF	TRBV5-8	TRBD1	-	TRBJ1-5
TGTGCCAGCAGGGACACCCTCCGGCGGGGGGATAATTCACCCCTCCACTTT	CASRDTLRRGDNSPLHF	TRBV2	-	-	TRBJ1-6
TGCGCCAGCAGCACGGGACAGGGACAAGAGACCCAGTACTTC	CASSTGQGQETQYF	TRBV5-1	TRBD1	-	TRBJ2-5
TGTGCCAGCAGCTTAGCCACATACTACGAGCAGTACTTC	CASSLATYYEQYF	TRBV7-9	-	-	TRBJ2-7
TGTGCTAGTGGTTTTACAGGGAGCTCTGGAAACACCATATATTTT	CASGFTGSSGNTIYF	TRBV12-5	-	once	TRBJ1-3
TGTGCCAGCAGCGTAGGAGGCGGTAATGAAAAACTGTTTTTT	CASSVGGGNEKLFF	TRBV9	-	-	TRBJ1-4
TGTGCCAGCAGCCCCCATACTAAGTGGGAGACCCAGTACTTC	CASSPHTKWETQYF	TRBV28	-	-	TRBJ2-5
TGTGCCAGCAGCACCCGACTTACTGAAGCTTTCTTT	CASSTRLTEAFF	TRBV5-8	-	-	TRBJ1-1
TGTGCCAGCAGCTCGGGTCATCAGAGCTACAATGAGCAGTTCTTC	CASSSGHQSYNEQFF	TRBV7-3	-	-	TRBJ2-1
TGTGCCAGCAGCTTGGATCCGCGGGCGGTAAATAGCAATCAGCCCCAGCATTTT	CASSLDPRAVNSNQPQHF	TRBV5-8	-	once	TRBJ1-5
TGTGCCAGCACCCCGGGGGTCCACACAGATACGCAGTATTTT	CASTPGVHTDTQYF	TRBV27	-	-	TRBJ2-3
TGCGCCAGCAGCCCCATGAACAGGGGGCACTATGGCTACACCTTC	CASSPMNRGHYGYTF	TRBV4-1	TRBD1	-	TRBJ1-2
TGTGCCAGCAAACCAAGTCAGGGCGCTCGGGAAAAACTGTTTTTT	CASKPSQGAREKLFF	TRBV28	-	-	TRBJ1-4
TGCGCCAGCAGCCAAGTCATGGCCTATGGCTACACCTTC	CASSQVMAYGYTF	TRBV4-1	-	-	TRBJ1-2
TGCAGCGTTGGTCCAGGGTTGAACACTGAAGCTTTCTTT	CSVGPGLNTEAFF	TRBV29-1	-	-	TRBJ1-1
TGTGCCATCAGTGGTGGGGACACTATGAACACTGAAGCTTTCTTT	CAISGGDTMNTEAFF	TRBV10-3	-	-	TRBJ1-1
TGTGCCTGGAGTACTACAGGGAATCAGCCCCAGCATTTT	CAWSTTGNQPQHF	TRBV30	-	-	TRBJ1-5
TGTGCCAGCAGGACGAGTGGGACAGGAGGCACTACAAGGGATAATGAGCAGTTCTTC	CASRTSGTGGTTRDNEQFF	TRBV6-4	TRBD1	-	TRBJ2-1
TGTGCCAGCAGCCAAAGGGCACAGGGGGCGAACACTGAAGCTTTCTTT	CASSQRAQGANTEAFF	TRBV5-6	TRBD1	-	TRBJ1-1
TGTGCCAGCAGGTCCAGGGGTAGCGGGGATGAGACCCAGTACTTC	CASRSRGSGDETQYF	TRBV28	TRBD2	-	TRBJ2-5
TGTGCCAGCAGTTACTTGACACCTTACACCGGGGAGCTGTTTTTT	CASSYLTPYTGELFF	TRBV6-6	-	-	TRBJ2-2
TGTGCCAGCAGCCAGATGACAGGGGGCAATAATTCACCCCTCCACTTT	CASSQMTGGNNSPLHF	TRBV7-2	TRBD1	-	TRBJ1-6
TGTGCCAGCAGTTTGACAGCCCAAGAGACCCAGTACTTC	CASSLTAQETQYF	TRBV28	-	-	TRBJ2-5
TGTGCCAGCAGAAGGATATTAGCGGGTGGGGAGACCCAGTACTTC	CASRRILAGGETQYF	TRBV6-1	TRBD2	-	TRBJ2-5
TGTGCCAGCAGTGACTCGCCTAGCACTAGCACAGATACGCAGTATTTT	CASSDSPSTSTDTQYF	TRBV6-4	-	-	TRBJ2-3
TGTGCCAGCAGTGAAGCTCCCTCGACAACTAGCCTAAGGAATGAGCAGTTCTTC	CASSEAPSTTSLRNEQFF	TRBV6-1	-	-	TRBJ2-1
TGTGCCAGCAGCCTATCGAACTCGGAGACCCAGTACTTC	CASSLSNSETQYF	TRBV7-3	-	-	TRBJ2-5
TGCGCCAGCAGCCCCCGACAGGGAACGAACACTGAAGCTTTCTTT	CASSPRQGTNTEAFF	TRBV4-1	TRBD1	once	TRBJ1-1
TGTGCCAGCAGCTTAGGGAGGGACAGAGAAGCTTTCTTT	CASSLGRDREAFF	TRBV7-2	TRBD1	-	TRBJ1-1
TGCGCCAGCAGCCCGCGGCGGGACTCCTACGAGCAGTACTTC	CASSPRRDSYEQYF	TRBV4-3	-	once	TRBJ2-7
TGTGCCAGCAGCGCCACAGGAGCATACATGAACACTGAAGCTTTCTTT	CASSATGAYMNTEAFF	TRBV9	-	-	TRBJ1-1
TGTGCCATCAGTGAGTCCCTACTAAAAACAGATACGCAGTATTTT	CAISESLLKTDTQYF	TRBV10-3	-	-	TRBJ2-3
TGTGCCAGCTCGAGGACAGGGGACGGCTACACCTTC	CASSRTGDGYTF	TRBV18	TRBD1	-	TRBJ1-2
TGTGCCAGCAGTCAGACTAGCGGGGGGCCGGAGACCCAGTACTTC	CASSQTSGGPETQYF	TRBV6-1	TRBD2	-	TRBJ2-5
TGTGCCAGCAGTTACACCCCAGAGGCCGCAAGGGAAAAACTGTTTTTT	CASSYTPEAAREKLFF	TRBV6-5	-	-	TRBJ1-4
TGTGCCAGCAGTGCAGGGGAGACTGAAGCTTTCTTT	CASSAGETEAFF	TRBV25-1	-	-	TRBJ1-1
TGTGCCAGCAGTTTCACAGGGACGGTTAACACTGAAGCTTTCTTT	CASSFTGTVNTEAFF	TRBV27	-	-	TRBJ1-1
TGTGCCAGCAGCTCACAGGGGGCAGGGAGCTACACCTTC	CASSSQGAGSYTF	TRBV14	TRBD1	-	TRBJ1-2
TGTGCCAGCAGCTTGAGGCGGGAGGGCCCCGGAGCGGAGACCCAGTACTTC	CASSLRREGPGAETQYF	TRBV7-2	TRBD2	-	TRBJ2-5
TGTGCCAGCAGTGAAGGCCTAGCGGCCTACAATGAGCAGTTCTTC	CASSEGLAAYNEQFF	TRBV2	TRBD2	-	TRBJ2-1
TGTGCCAGCAGCCCCGGGACAGCGTACACTGAAGCTTTCTTT	CASSPGTAYTEAFF	TRBV28	TRBD1	-	TRBJ1-1
TGTGCCAGCAGTTTCCGCAGGGATCAGCCCCAGCATTTT	CASSFRRDQPQHF	TRBV27	-	-	TRBJ1-5
TGTGCCAGCAGCGAAAAGCCGGGACTAGCGATTGGTGCAGATACGCAGTATTTT	CASSEKPGLAIGADTQYF	TRBV7-6	TRBD2	-	TRBJ2-3
TGTGCCAGCAGCCTAAATGGCCAAAGCACAGATACGCAGTATTTT	CASSLNGQSTDTQYF	TRBV7-3	-	many	TRBJ2-3
TGCGCCAGCAGCAACCCCGGGGACAGATCCTCCTACAATGAGCAGTTCTTC	CASSNPGDRSSYNEQFF	TRBV4-1	TRBD1	-	TRBJ2-1